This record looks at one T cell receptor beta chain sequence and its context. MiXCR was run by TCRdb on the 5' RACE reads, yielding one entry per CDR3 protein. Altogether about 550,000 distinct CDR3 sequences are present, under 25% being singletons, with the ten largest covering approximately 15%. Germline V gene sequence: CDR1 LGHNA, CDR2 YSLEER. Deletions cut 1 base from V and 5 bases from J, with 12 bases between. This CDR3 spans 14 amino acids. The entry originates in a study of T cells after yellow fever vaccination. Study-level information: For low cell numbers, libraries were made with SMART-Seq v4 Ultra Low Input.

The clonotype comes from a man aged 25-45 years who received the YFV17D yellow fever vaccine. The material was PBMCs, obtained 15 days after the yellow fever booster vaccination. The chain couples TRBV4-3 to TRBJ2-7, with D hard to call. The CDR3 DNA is TGCGCCAGCAGCCAAGGGGTTTTAGAGGACGAGCAGTACTTC. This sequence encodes CASSQGVLEDEQYF.